This TCR beta chain was retrieved from a study of CD8+ T cells in alopecia areata. Whole-study context: At a dose of 5 to 10 mg twice daily, oral tofacitinib was given to treated patients.

As regards this clone: Its antigen is unknown.

Whole-study findings and limits: Affected scalp, especially in alopecia totalis/universalis, had a higher clonality than normal scalp did. Scalp samples also contribute reads from the resident alphabeta T cells found in normal skin.

cDNA reverse transcribed from extracted RNA served as the sequencing template. Sequencing used immunoSEQ multiplex PCR; TCRdb keeps in-frame clones, though not all of them. This sample has some 150,000 clones; 40% to 65% occur once, and the top ten carry approximately 19%. This CDR3 contains 14 residues. V trimming: 5 bases; J trimming: 5 bases; junction bases outside the gene matches: 7. Per germline, CDR1 LNHNV and CDR2 YYDKDF (reference sequence). Peripheral blood and lesional scalp punch biopsies were taken from alopecia areata patients. The V gene is TRBV15, the J gene TRBJ2-7, with 9 nucleotides matching TRBD1. This sequence originates from a human donor with alopecia areata. The source material was CD8+ T cells sorted from blood, sampled at week 0. The CDR3: CATSRGQGTNEQYF. The DNA of the CDR3 is TGTGCCACCAGCCGAGGACAGGGGACTAACGAGCAGTACTTC.